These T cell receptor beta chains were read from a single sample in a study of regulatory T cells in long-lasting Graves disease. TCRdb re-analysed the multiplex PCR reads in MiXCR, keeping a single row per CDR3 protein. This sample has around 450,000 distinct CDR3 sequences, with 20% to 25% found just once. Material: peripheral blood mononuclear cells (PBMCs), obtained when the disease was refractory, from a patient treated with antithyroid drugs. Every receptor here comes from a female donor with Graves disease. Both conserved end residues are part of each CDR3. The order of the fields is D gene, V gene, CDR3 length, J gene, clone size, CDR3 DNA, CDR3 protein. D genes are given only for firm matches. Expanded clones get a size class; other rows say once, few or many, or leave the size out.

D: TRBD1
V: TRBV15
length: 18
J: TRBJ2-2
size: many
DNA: TGTGCAACCAGCAGGCCAACCACCCAAGAACAGGGGACCGGGGAGCTGTTTTTT
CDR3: CATSRPTTQEQGTGELFF

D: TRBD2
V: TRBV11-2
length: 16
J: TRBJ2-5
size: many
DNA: TGTGCCAGCAGCTTGATAACTAGCGGGGGGGATGAGACCCAGTACTTC
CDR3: CASSLITSGGDETQYF

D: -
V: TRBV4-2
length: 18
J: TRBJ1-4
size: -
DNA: TGTGCCAGCAGCCAAGATGGGGGTAGGGCCCAGCTTAATGAAAAACTGTTTTTT
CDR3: CASSQDGGRAQLNEKLFF

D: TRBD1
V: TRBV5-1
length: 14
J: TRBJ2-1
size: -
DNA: TGCGCCAGCAGCTTGATGACAGGGAGTTGGAAGCAGTTCTTC
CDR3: CASSLMTGSWKQFF

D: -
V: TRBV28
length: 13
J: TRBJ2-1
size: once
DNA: TGTGCCAGCAGAGAACAGAGTACCAATGAGCAGTTCTTC
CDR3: CASREQSTNEQFF

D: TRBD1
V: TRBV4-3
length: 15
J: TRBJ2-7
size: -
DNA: TGCGCCAGTTCCGGACCGGGACAGGGGATCAACGAGCAGTACTTC
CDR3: CASSGPGQGINEQYF

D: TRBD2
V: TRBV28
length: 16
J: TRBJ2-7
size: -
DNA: TGTGCCAGCAGTCGCATGACCGGGGCTAGCGGGAACGAGCAGTACTTC
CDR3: CASSRMTGASGNEQYF

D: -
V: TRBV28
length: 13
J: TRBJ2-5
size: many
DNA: TGTGCCAGCAGTTTAAATCAGAAAGAGACCCAGTACTTC
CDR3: CASSLNQKETQYF

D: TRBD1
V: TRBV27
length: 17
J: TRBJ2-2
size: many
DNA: TGTGCCAGCAGTTTTTCAAGTGTACAGGGGGCGGTCGGGGAGCTGTTTTTT
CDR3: CASSFSSVQGAVGELFF

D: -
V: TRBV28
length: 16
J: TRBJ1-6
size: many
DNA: TGTGCCAGCAGTTTATCAGCCCCGGCTTATAATTCACCCCTCCACTTT
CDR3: CASSLSAPAYNSPLHF

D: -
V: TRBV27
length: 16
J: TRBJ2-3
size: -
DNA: TGTGCCAGCAGGACGAATGGGGCGGGGAGTGCAGATACGCAGTATTTT
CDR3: CASRTNGAGSADTQYF

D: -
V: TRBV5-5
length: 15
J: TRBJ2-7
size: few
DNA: TGTGCCAGCAGCTTCCCTGACGGACGCTCCTACGAGCAGTACTTC
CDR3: CASSFPDGRSYEQYF

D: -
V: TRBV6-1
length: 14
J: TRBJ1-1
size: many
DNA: TGTGCCAGCAGTGTCCTGGGACCGAACACTGAAGCTTTCTTT
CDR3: CASSVLGPNTEAFF

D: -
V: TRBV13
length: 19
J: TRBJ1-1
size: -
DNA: TGTGCCAGCAGCTTATTTCGACCCAATCAGGGTCCCATGAACACTGAAGCTTTCTTT
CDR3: CASSLFRPNQGPMNTEAFF

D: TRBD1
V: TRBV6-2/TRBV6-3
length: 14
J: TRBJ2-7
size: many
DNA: TGTGCCAGCAGTTACGGGACAGGGGACCACGAGCAGTACTTC
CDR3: CASSYGTGDHEQYF

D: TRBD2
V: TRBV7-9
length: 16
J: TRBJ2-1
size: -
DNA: TGTGCCAGCAGCTTAGGGGGACTAGCGGGAGGGGATGAGCAGTTCTTC
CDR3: CASSLGGLAGGDEQFF

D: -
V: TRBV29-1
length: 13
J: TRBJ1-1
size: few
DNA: TGCAGCGTTACGGGACGGGAGAACACTGAAGCTTTCTTT
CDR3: CSVTGRENTEAFF

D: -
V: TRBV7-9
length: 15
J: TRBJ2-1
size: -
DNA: TGTGCCAGCAGCTTAGCACTGGAGGGGGTGAATGAGCAGTTCTTC
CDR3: CASSLALEGVNEQFF

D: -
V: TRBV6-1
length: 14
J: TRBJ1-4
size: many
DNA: TGTGCCAGCAGGTTGATACTAGGGGGAGAAAAACTGTTTTTT
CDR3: CASRLILGGEKLFF

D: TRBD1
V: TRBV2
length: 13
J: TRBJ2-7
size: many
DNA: TGTGCCAGCAGTGGGGACAGGGTGAGCGAGCAGTACTTC
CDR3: CASSGDRVSEQYF

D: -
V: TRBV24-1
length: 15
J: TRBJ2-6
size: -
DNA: TGTGCCACCAGTGACCCGCAGGGAGGGGCCAACGTCCTGACTTTC
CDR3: CATSDPQGGANVLTF

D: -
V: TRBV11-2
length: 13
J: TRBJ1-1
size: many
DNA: TGTGCCAGCAGCAACGGGGGAAACACTGAAGCTTTCTTT
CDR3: CASSNGGNTEAFF

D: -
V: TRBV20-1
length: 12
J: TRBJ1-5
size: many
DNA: TGCAGTGCTACCGGACAGAATCAGCCCCAGCATTTT
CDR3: CSATGQNQPQHF

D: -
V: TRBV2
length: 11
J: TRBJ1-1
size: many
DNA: TGTGCCAGCAAAAGGGACACTGAAGCTTTCTTT
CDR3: CASKRDTEAFF

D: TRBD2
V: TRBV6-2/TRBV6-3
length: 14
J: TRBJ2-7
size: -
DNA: TGTGCCAGCAGTTACCTAGCGGGGGGATACGAGCAGTACTTC
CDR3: CASSYLAGGYEQYF

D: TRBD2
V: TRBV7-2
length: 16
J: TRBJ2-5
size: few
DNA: TGTGCCAGCAGCTTAGCGCTAGCGGGGCCCCAAGAGACCCAGTACTTC
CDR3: CASSLALAGPQETQYF

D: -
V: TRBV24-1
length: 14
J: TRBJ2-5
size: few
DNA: TGTGCCACCAGTGATTCGACCCAGCAAGAGACCCAGTACTTC
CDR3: CATSDSTQQETQYF

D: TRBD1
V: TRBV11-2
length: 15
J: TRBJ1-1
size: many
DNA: TGTGCCAGCAGCCGTGGGACAGGGGCACACACTGAAGCTTTCTTT
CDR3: CASSRGTGAHTEAFF

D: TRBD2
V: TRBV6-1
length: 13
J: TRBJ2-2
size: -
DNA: TGTGCCAGCATCTCAGCGGGGACCGGGGAGCTGTTTTTT
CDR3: CASISAGTGELFF

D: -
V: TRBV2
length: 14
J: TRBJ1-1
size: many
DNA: TGTGCCAGCGGGAGAGGGGCGGTGAACACTGAAGCTTTCTTT
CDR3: CASGRGAVNTEAFF

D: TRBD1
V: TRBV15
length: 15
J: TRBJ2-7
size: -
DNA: TGTGCCACCAGCAGATCTCGGGACAGGGCTCGAGAGCAGTACTTC
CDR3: CATSRSRDRAREQYF

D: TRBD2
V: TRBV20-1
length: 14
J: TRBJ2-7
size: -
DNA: TGCAGTGCTGCCGCCGGGACTAGGGGCTACGAGCAGTACTTC
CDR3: CSAAAGTRGYEQYF

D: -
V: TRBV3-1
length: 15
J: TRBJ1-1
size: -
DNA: TGTGCCAGCAGCCAAGAATTCTATTCAAAGGCTGGAGCTTTCTTT
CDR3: CASSQEFYSKAGAFF

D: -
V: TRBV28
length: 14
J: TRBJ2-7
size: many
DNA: TGTGCCAGCAGTTTACGGGGGCCGAGATACGAGCAGTACTTC
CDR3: CASSLRGPRYEQYF

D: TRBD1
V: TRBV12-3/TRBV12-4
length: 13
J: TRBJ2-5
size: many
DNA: TGTGCCAGCAGGCGGCAGGGGGTAGAGACCCAGTACTTC
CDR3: CASRRQGVETQYF

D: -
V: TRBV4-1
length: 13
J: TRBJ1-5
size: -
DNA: TGTGCCAGCAGCCAAGGAGGGATTGAGCCCCAGCATTTT
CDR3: CASSQGGIEPQHF

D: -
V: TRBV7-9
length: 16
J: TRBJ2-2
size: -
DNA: TGTGCCAGCAGCACGACCGACAGGCAGGTCACCGGGGAGCTGTTTTTT
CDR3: CASSTTDRQVTGELFF

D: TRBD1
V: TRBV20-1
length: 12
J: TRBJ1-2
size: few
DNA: TGCAGTGCTGCGGGACAGAACTATGGCTACACCTTC
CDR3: CSAAGQNYGYTF